The present entry profiles one TCR beta chain with its context. The table came from immunoSEQ multiplex PCR; TCRdb's copy has only in-frame clones and leaves some out. The table includes 300,000 or so clones, about nine tenths detected once. The data stem from a study of blood T cell repertoires in COVID-19. About the research overall: The samples span acute and convalescent COVID-19 from the United States, Italy and Spain.

The CDR3 consists of 15 residues. V was trimmed by 4 bases and J by 2 bases, leaving 11 bases between them. Germline loops: CDR1 LGHNA, CDR2 YSLEER. Participants were aged roughly 18 to 90 years from around 24 US areas. Participant-reported clinical history was the basis for cohort assignment. The sequence derives from a woman under 40 who had recovered from COVID-19. The sample was PBMCs or T cells enriched from blood (not recorded which). The V and J genes are TRBV4-3 and TRBJ2-2; D possibly corresponds to TRBD2 (6 bases). The DNA of the CDR3 is TGCGCCAGCAGCCCCGGGACTCCCAACACCGGGGAGCTGTTTTTT. It encodes CASSPGTPNTGELFF.